This T cell receptor (beta chain) emerged from a study of blood T cell repertoires in COVID-19. Cohort assignment relied on participant-reported clinical history. Each exposed participant met a COVID-19 case in the 2 weeks preceding study entry. Only in-frame clones appear in the TCRdb table, and some are missing; sequencing was by immunoSEQ multiplex PCR. Among a few hundred thousand clones listed, around 92% were seen once. Germline CDR1 is WSHSY and CDR2 is SAAADI. V lost 10 bases, J lost 7 bases, and 22 bases lay in between. The CDR3 is 15 residues long. This receptor was identified in a woman in her forties or fifties who had been exposed to COVID-19. The V call is TRBV10-2, the J call TRBJ2-2; possible D gene TRBD2, 6 bases. The specimen was PBMCs or T cells enriched from blood (not recorded which). The CDR3 loop is CATYKNVGGVGELFF. CDR3 nucleotides: TGCGCCACCTACAAAAATGTGGGGGGAGTCGGGGAGCTGTTTTTT.